The clone carrying this T cell receptor beta chain was recorded only once. The antigen remains unidentified. TCRdb reprocessed the 5' RACE reads with MiXCR, giving one entry per CDR3 protein. Of roughly 580,000 distinct CDR3 sequences detected, 18% appear once; the ten largest clones hold approximately 12%. These data belong to a study of T-cell memory formation after mild COVID-19. Study results and limitations: The authors left the SARS-CoV-2 specificity of second-wave clones peaking on day 37 unconfirmed. Largely, contracting CD4+ clones fell within CM and EM, and contracting CD8+ clones within EMRA. Cross-reactive memory seemingly joined, as some responding clones were found in pre-infection memory. Clones shrinking from day 15 to 85 showed even CD4/CD8 mixes; later expanders tilted CD4+.

Sample: PBMCs or a T cell subset sorted from them (not recorded which). The TCR originated in an adult woman who had mild COVID-19 (a few samples of this study predate the infection). Cell type and time point are not known.

The CDR3 is CASSNGTPLVNNQPQHF. DNA for the CDR3: TGTGCCAGCAGTAACGGGACGCCCTTAGTGAACAATCAGCCCCAGCATTTT. The chain has TRBV6-1 and TRBJ1-5; D is possibly TRBD1 (5 bases). V was pared by 5 bases and J by 3 bases, with 20 bases between. CDR3 length equals 17 residues. Germline CDR1 is MNHNS and CDR2 is SASEGT.